These T cell receptor beta chains were read from a single sample in a study of blood T cell repertoires in COVID-19. Measured with immunoSEQ multiplex PCR; TCRdb has only the in-frame clones, and not every one. The repertoire holds some 210,000 clones, 89% seen once, with around 6.9% in the top ten. The material sequenced was peripheral blood. These receptors all stem from a man in his 60s who had recovered from COVID-19. Each CDR3 is given with its conserved first and last residue. The D gene is left open where the match is weak. Clone size is given for some rows only: seen once, a few or many times, or a class if the clone is expanded.

TRBJ2-1 NA TRBV7-2 TRBD2 CASSPGLAGYNEQFF TGTGCCAGCAGCCCCGGGCTAGCGGGCTACAATGAGCAGTTCTTC
TRBJ1-1 NA TRBV5-1 TRBD1 CASTGQGMNTEAFF TGCGCCAGCACCGGACAGGGAATGAACACTGAAGCTTTCTTT
TRBJ2-5 NA TRBV9 TRBD1 CASSAGTDKETQYF TGTGCCAGCAGCGCCGGGACAGACAAAGAGACCCAGTACTTC
TRBJ2-7 NA TRBV19 TRBD2 CASSMTSGNSYEQYF TGTGCCAGTAGTATGACTAGCGGGAACTCCTACGAGCAGTACTTC
TRBJ2-1 NA TRBV7-2 NA CASSSSGKYNEQFF TGTGCCAGCAGCTCGAGCGGAAAATACAATGAGCAGTTCTTC
TRBJ2-2 NA TRBV24-1 NA CATSDFGTGELFF TGTGCCACCAGTGATTTCGGTACCGGGGAGCTGTTTTTT
TRBJ2-1 NA TRBV7-9 NA CASSHRDIKRDEQFF TGTGCCAGCAGCCACCGGGACATAAAACGGGATGAGCAGTTCTTC
TRBJ2-2 NA TRBV15 NA CATSRDIAPNTGELFF TGTGCCACCAGCAGAGATATAGCACCGAACACCGGGGAGCTGTTTTTT
TRBJ2-1 NA TRBV21-1 NA CASFYSGCFNEQFF TGTGCCAGCTTTTATTCAGGGTGTTTCAATGAGCAGTTCTTC
TRBJ2-3 NA TRBV27 TRBD2 CASSARLAVNTQYF TGTGCCAGCAGTGCCAGACTAGCAGTTAATACGCAGTATTTT
TRBJ2-1 NA TRBV7-9 TRBD2 CASSSSGRTPYNEQFF TGTGCCAGCAGCTCGAGCGGGAGGACCCCCTACAATGAGCAGTTCTTC
TRBJ1-5 NA TRBV5-4 NA CASSLTGSNQPQHF TGTGCCAGCAGCTTGACAGGTAGCAATCAGCCCCAGCATTTT
TRBJ1-5 few TRBV6-5 TRBD1 CASRETGGAYQPQHF TGTGCCAGCAGAGAGACAGGGGGCGCCTATCAGCCCCAGCATTTT
TRBJ1-3 NA TRBV11-2 NA CASSRPADIPGNTIYF TGTGCCAGCAGCCGACCCGCGGACATACCTGGAAACACCATATATTTT
TRBJ2-4 NA TRBV10-2 NA CASKSIEAKNIQYF TGCGCCAGCAAGAGTATAGAAGCCAAAAACATTCAGTACTTC
TRBJ2-5 NA TRBV3-1/TRBV3-2 NA CASSQPDRLTQYF TGTGCCAGCAGCCAACCCGACAGGCTGACCCAGTACTTC
TRBJ2-7 NA TRBV19 TRBD1 CASSPNPQGTYEQYF TGTGCCAGCTCACCAAACCCACAGGGGACCTACGAGCAGTACTTC
TRBJ2-3 NA TRBV4-1 TRBD1 CASSPWTGKSTDTQYF TGCGCCAGCAGCCCCTGGACAGGGAAGAGCACAGATACGCAGTATTTT
TRBJ1-2 NA TRBV6-5 TRBD1 CASRAGGGYGYTF TGTGCCAGCAGAGCAGGGGGCGGCTATGGCTACACCTTC
TRBJ1-5 NA TRBV3-1/TRBV3-2 TRBD1 CASSRTGGADQPQHF TGTGCCAGCAGTCGCACAGGGGGCGCGGATCAGCCCCAGCATTTT
TRBJ1-2 NA TRBV7-9 TRBD1 CASSLAGQGGGYGYTF TGTGCCAGCAGCTTAGCAGGACAGGGAGGAGGCTATGGCTACACCTTC
TRBJ2-1 NA TRBV5-6 TRBD1 CASSFDRGHNEQFF TGTGCCAGCAGCTTCGACAGGGGCCACAATGAGCAGTTCTTC
TRBJ2-7 NA TRBV2 NA CASIRTYEQYF TGTGCCAGCATTAGGACTTACGAGCAGTACTTC
TRBJ2-2 once TRBV7-2 NA CASSSPGGGNTGELFF TGTGCCAGCAGCTCCCCTGGGGGAGGGAACACCGGGGAGCTGTTTTTT
TRBJ1-1 NA TRBV4-1 NA CASSHQGISEAFF TGCGCCAGCAGCCATCAGGGGATCTCTGAAGCTTTCTTT
TRBJ2-2 once TRBV2 TRBD1 CASSDPGQGTGELFF TGTGCCAGCAGTGATCCTGGACAGGGGACCGGGGAGCTGTTTTTT
TRBJ2-1 NA TRBV6-5 TRBD1 CASSYSGTGLPNEQFF TGTGCCAGCAGTTACTCCGGGACAGGGCTACCCAATGAGCAGTTCTTC
TRBJ2-1 once TRBV27 TRBD2 CASSPGTSGIYNEQFF TGTGCCAGCAGTCCTGGGACTAGCGGGATCTACAATGAGCAGTTCTTC
TRBJ1-1 NA TRBV6-1 TRBD1 CASSDHGTGGLAFF TGTGCCAGCAGTGATCACGGGACAGGGGGCCTTGCTTTCTTT
TRBJ2-7 NA TRBV30 NA CAWKIGDEQYF TGTGCCTGGAAAATAGGGGACGAGCAGTACTTC
TRBJ2-1 NA TRBV5-6 TRBD1 CASSLGTVWDEQFF TGTGCCAGCAGCCTCGGGACAGTCTGGGATGAGCAGTTCTTC
TRBJ1-5 NA TRBV28 NA CASRLQGPYQPQHF TGTGCCAGCAGACTTCAGGGGCCTTATCAGCCCCAGCATTTT